This T cell receptor beta chain was sequenced during a study of CD8+ T cells in alopecia areata. This clone was observed a handful of times. Its antigen is still unknown. Germline loops: CDR1 SNHLY, CDR2 FYNNEI. V was shortened by 7 bases and J by 6 bases, with 9 bases between the two germline ends. The CDR3 consists of 11 residues. Whole-study findings and limits: Scalp specimens additionally yield sequences from normal skin's resident alphabeta T cells. It was lesional scalp, especially alopecia totalis/universalis, that showed higher clonality than normal scalp.

RNA was extracted and reverse transcribed into cDNA as the sequencing template. Data came from immunoSEQ multiplex PCR; TCRdb stores just in-frame clones and leaves some out. In the table there are approximately 140,000 clones, over 80% of which are singletons. Alopecia areata patients gave lesional scalp punch biopsies and peripheral blood samples. Starting from PBMCs, sorting isolated CD4+ and CD8+ T cells. This sequence joins TRBV2 and TRBJ1-1; D remains unclear. The material sequenced was CD8+ T cells sorted from blood, taken at week 0. The receptor comes from a human donor with alopecia areata. The CDR3 region is CASMVRAEAFF. Here the CDR3 DNA reads TGTGCCAGCATGGTAAGGGCTGAAGCTTTCTTT.